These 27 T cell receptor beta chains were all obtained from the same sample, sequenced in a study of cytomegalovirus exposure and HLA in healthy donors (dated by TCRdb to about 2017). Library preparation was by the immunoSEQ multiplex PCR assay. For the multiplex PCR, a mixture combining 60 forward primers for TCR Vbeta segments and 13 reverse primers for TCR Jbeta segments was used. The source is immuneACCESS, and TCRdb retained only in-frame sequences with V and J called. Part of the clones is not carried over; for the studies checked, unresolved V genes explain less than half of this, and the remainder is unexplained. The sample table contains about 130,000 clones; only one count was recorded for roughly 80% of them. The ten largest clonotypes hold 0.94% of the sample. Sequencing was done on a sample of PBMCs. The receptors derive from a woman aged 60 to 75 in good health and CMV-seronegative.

This chain's CDR3 is CASSSGLPAQHF. CDR3 DNA sequence: TGTGCCAGCAGCTCTGGTCTCCCAGCCCAGCATTTT. The rearrangement uses TRBV6-6 and TRBJ1-5; no definite D call. The germline gives CDR1 MNHNY, CDR2 SVGAGI (reference sequence). The CDR3 covers 12 residues. The ends were cut back, 6 bases at V and 11 bases at J, with 14 bases in the middle.

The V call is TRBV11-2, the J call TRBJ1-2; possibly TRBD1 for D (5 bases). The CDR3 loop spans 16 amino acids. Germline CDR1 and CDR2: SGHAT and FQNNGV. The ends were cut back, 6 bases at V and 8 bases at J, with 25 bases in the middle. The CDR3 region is CASSHVRAIGGKGYTF. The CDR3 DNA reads TGTGCCAGCAGTCACGTCAGGGCTATCGGGGGAAAAGGCTACACCTTC.

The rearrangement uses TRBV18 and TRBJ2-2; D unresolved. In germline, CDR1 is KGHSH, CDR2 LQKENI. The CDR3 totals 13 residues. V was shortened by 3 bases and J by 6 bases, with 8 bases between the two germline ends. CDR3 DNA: TGTGCCAGCTCACCCCGGCAGGCCGGGGAGCTGTTTTTT. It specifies CASSPRQAGELFF.

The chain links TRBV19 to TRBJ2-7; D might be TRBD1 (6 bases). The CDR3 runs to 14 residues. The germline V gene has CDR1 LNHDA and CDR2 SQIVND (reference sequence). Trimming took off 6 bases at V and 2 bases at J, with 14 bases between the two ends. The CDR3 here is CASSRGMETYEQYF. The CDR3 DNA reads TGTGCCAGTAGCAGGGGAATGGAGACCTACGAGCAGTACTTC.

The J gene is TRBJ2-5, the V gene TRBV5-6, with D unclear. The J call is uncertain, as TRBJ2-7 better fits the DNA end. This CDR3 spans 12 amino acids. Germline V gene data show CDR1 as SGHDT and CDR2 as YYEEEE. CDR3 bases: TGTGCCAGCAGCTTGGGCCGTTACGAGCAGTACTTC. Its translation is CASSLGRYEQYF.

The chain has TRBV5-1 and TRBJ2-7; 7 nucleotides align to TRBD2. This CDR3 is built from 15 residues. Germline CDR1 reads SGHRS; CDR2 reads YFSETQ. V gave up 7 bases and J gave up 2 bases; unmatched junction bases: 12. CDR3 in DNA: TGCGCCAGCTCCGCCGGCCTAGCGGCCACCTACGAGCAGTACTTC. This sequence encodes CASSAGLAATYEQYF.

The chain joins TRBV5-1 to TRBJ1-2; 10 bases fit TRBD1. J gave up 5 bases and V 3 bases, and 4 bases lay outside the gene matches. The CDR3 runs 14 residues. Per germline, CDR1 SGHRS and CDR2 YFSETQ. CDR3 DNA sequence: TGCGCCAGCAGCTCGACAGGGGGCGGGTATGGCTACACCTTC. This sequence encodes CASSSTGGGYGYTF.

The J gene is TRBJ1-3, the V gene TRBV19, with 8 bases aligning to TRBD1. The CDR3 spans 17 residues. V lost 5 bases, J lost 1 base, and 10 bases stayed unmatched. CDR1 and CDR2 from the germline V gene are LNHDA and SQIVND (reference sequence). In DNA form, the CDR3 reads TGTGCCAGTAGTGCCGCCGACAGGGGTCCGTCTGGAAACACCATATATTTT. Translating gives CASSAADRGPSGNTIYF.

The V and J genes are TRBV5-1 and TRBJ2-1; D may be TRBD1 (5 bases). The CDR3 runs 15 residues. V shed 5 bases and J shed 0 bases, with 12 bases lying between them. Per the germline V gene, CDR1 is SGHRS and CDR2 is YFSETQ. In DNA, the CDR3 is TGCGCCAGCAGTCTCCCAGGGTCCTCCTACAATGAGCAGTTCTTC. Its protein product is CASSLPGSSYNEQFF.

CDR3 in DNA: TGTGCCAGCAGCGTAGATAGCGGAACCTACGAGCAGTACTTC. It yields the protein CASSVDSGTYEQYF. V is TRBV9 and J is TRBJ2-7; D may be TRBD2 (6 bases). This CDR3 has 14 amino acids. With 0 bases removed from V and 2 bases from J, the gap between germline ends came to 9 bases. The germline V gene has CDR1 SGDLS and CDR2 YYNGEE. The full variable domain, completed using reference TRBV9 and TRBJ2-7, is DSGVTQTPKHLITATGQRVTLRCSPRSGDLSVYWYQQSLDQGLQFLIQYYNGEERAKGNILERFSAQQFPDLHSELNLSSLELGDSALYFCASSVDSGTYEQYFGPGTRLTVT.

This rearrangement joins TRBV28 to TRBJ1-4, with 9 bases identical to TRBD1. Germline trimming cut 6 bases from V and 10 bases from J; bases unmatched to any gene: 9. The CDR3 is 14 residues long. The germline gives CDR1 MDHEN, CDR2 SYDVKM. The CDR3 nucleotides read TGTGCCAGCAGCCTGACGACAGGGGGAAGAAAACTGTTTTTT. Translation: CASSLTTGGRKLFF.

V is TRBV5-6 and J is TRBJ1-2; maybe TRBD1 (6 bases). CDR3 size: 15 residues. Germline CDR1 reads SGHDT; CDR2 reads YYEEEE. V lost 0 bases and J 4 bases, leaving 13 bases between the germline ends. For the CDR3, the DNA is TGTGCCAGCAGCTTGGGAACAGGGTTTGCCTATGGCTACACCTTC. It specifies CASSLGTGFAYGYTF.

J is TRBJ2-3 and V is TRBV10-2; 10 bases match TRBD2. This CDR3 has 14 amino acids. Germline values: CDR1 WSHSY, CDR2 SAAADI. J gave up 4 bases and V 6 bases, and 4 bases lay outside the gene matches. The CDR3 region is CASRLSGGPDTQYF. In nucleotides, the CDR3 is TGCGCCAGCAGACTTAGCGGGGGGCCAGATACGCAGTATTTT.

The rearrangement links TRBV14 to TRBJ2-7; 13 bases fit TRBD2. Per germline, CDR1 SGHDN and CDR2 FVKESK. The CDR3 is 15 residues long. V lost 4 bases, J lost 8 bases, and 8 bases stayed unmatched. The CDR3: CASSRSGTSGAQQYF. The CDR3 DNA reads TGTGCCAGCAGCCGCTCCGGGACTAGCGGGGCCCAGCAGTACTTC.

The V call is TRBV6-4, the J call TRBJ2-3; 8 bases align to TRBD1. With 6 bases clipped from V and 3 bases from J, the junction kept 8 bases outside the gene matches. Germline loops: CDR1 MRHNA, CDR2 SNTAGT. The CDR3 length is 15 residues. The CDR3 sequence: CASRSHRGFTDTQYF. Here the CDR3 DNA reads TGTGCCAGCAGGTCGCACAGGGGGTTTACAGATACGCAGTATTTT.

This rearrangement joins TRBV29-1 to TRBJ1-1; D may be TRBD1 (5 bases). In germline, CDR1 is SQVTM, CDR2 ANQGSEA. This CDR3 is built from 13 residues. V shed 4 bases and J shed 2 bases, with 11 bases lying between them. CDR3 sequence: CSVVKGINTEAFF. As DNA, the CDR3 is TGCAGCGTTGTTAAGGGGATCAACACTGAAGCTTTCTTT.

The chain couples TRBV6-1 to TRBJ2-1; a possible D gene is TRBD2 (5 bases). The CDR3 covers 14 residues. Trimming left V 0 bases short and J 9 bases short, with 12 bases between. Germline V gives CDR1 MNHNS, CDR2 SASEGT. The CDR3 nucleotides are TGTGCCAGCAGTGAAGCGGGTGAGGGTGGTGAGCAGTTCTTC. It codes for CASSEAGEGGEQFF.

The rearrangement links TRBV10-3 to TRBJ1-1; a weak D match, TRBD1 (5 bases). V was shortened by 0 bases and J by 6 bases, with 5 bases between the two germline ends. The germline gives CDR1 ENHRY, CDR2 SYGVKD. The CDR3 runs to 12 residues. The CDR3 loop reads CAISESTAEAFF. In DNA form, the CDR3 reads TGTGCCATCAGTGAGTCGACAGCTGAAGCTTTCTTT.

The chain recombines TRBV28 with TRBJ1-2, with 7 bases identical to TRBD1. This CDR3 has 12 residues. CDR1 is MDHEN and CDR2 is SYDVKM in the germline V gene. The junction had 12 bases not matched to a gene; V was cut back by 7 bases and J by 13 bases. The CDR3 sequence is CASTDQGDKGTF. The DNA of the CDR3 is TGTGCCAGCACCGACCAGGGGGACAAAGGCACCTTC.

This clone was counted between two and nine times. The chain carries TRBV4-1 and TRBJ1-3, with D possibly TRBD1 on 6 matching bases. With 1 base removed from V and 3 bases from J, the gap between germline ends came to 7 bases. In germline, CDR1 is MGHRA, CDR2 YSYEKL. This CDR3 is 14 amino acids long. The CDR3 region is CASSQAGDGNTIYF. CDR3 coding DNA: TGCGCCAGCAGCCAAGCAGGGGATGGAAACACCATATATTTT.

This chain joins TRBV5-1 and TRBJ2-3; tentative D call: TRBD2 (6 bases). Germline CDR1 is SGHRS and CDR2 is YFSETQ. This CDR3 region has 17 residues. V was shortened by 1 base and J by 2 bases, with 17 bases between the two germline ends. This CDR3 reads CASSLTPLGGNTDTQYF. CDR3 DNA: TGCGCCAGCAGCTTGACCCCCCTCGGGGGAAACACAGATACGCAGTATTTT.

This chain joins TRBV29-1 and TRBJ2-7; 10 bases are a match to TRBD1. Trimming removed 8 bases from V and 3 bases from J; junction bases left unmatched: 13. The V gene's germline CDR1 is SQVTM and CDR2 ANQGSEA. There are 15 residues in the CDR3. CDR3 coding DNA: TGCAGCTCAAGAACCGGGACAGGGGCGAACTACGAGCAGTACTTC. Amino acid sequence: CSSRTGTGANYEQYF.

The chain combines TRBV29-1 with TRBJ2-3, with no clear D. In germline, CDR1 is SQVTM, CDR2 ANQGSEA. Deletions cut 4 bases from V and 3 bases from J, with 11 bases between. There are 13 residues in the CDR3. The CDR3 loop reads CSVVRRGTDTQYF. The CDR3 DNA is TGCAGCGTTGTCCGGCGAGGAACAGATACGCAGTATTTT.

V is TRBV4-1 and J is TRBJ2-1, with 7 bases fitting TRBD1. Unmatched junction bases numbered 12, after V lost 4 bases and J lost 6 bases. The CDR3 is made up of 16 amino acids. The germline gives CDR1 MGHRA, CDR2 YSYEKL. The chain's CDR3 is CASSRGDSARFNEQFF. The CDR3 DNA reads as TGCGCCAGCAGCCGAGGGGACAGCGCACGGTTCAATGAGCAGTTCTTC.

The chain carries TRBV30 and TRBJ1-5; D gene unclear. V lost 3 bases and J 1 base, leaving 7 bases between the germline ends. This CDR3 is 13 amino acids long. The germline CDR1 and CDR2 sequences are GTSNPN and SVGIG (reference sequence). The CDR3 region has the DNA TGTGCCTGGAGGCTAGACAGCAATCAGCCCCAGCATTTT. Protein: CAWRLDSNQPQHF.

CDR3 nucleotides: TGTGCCAGCAGTTACTCTGGACTAGCCACAGATACGCAGTATTTT. Its translation: CASSYSGLATDTQYF. The rearrangement joins TRBV6-5 to TRBJ2-3; 8 bases fit TRBD2. Trimming removed 0 bases from V and 2 bases from J; junction bases left unmatched: 1. The CDR3 is 15 amino acids. The germline V gene encodes CDR1 MNHEY and CDR2 SVGAGI.

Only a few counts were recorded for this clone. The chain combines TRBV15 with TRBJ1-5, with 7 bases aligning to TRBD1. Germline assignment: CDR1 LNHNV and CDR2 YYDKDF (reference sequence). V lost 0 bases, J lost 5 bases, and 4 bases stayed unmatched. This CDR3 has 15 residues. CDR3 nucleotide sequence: TGTGCCACCAGCAGAGATGACAGGGACCATCAGCCCCAGCATTTT. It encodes CATSRDDRDHQPQHF.